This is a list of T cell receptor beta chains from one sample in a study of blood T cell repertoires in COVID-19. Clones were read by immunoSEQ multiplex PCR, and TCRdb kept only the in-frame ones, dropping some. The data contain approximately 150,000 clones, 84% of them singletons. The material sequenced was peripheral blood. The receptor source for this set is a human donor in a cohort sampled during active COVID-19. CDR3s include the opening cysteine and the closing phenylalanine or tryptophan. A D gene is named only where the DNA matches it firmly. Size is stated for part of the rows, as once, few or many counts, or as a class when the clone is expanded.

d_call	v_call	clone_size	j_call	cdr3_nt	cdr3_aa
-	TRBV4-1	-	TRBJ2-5	TGCGCCAGCAGCCAAGATCAGTTACAGGGCGAACTCCAGTACTTC	CASSQDQLQGELQYF
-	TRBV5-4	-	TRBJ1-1	TGTGCCAGCAGCTTAAGGGGCGGGAACACTGAAGCTTTCTTT	CASSLRGGNTEAFF
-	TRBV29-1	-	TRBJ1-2	TGCAGCGTCCAGGGGCCCCGACAGGGCTACACCTTC	CSVQGPRQGYTF
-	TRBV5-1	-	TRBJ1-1	TGCGCCAGCAGCTTGGGGCGGTTAATGAACACTGAAGCTTTCTTT	CASSLGRLMNTEAFF
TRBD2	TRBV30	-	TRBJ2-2	TGTGCCTGGGACCTAGCGGGGGGGCCCGGGGAGCTGTTTTTT	CAWDLAGGPGELFF
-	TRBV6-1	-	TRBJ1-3	TGTGCCAGCAGTGAAGCCCGTGGAGCTACTGGAAACACCATATATTTT	CASSEARGATGNTIYF
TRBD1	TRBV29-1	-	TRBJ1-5	TGCAGCGTTGCCGGGACAGGGGTAGATCAGCCCCAGCATTTT	CSVAGTGVDQPQHF
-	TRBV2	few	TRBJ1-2	TGTGCCAGCAGTGCCACGGGGGAAGCCTATGGCTACACCTTC	CASSATGEAYGYTF
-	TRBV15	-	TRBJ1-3	TGTGCCACCAGCAGCGGTGGTTCTGGAAACACCATATATTTT	CATSSGGSGNTIYF
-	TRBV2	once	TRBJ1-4	TGTGCCAGCAGTGCCGCAGGAGAAAAACTGTTTTTT	CASSAAGEKLFF
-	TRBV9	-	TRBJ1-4	TGTGCCAGCAGCGTAGGACACTCTCAATTGGATGAAAAACTGTTTTTT	CASSVGHSQLDEKLFF
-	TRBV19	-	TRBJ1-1	TGTGCCAGTAGTTCAAAGAGTCAAGCTTTCTTT	CASSSKSQAFF
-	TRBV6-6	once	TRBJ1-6	TGTGCCAGCAGTTACCACTACCAGAGGTTTTATTCACCCCTCCACTTT	CASSYHYQRFYSPLHF
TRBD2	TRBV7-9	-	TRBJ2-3	TGTGCCAGCAGCTCCGGCGGGAGCTCAGATACGCAGTATTTT	CASSSGGSSDTQYF
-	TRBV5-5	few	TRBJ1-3	TGTGCCAGCAGCTTGGGGCCAGGGGCTGAAAACACCATATATTTT	CASSLGPGAENTIYF
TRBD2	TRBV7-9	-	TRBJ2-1	TGTGCCAGCAGCAATAGCGGGAGAGGCTCCTACAATGAGCAGTTCTTC	CASSNSGRGSYNEQFF
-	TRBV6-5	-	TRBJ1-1	TGTGCCAGCAGCTCCATTAACGGACAGAACACTGAAGCTTTCTTT	CASSSINGQNTEAFF
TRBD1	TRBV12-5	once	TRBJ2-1	TGTGCTAGTGGTCCAAGGGACAGGGGGCATGGGGAGCAGTTCTTC	CASGPRDRGHGEQFF
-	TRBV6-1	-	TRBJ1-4	TGTGCCAGCAGTGAAGCTCGAAAGCGGGAAAAACTGTTTTTT	CASSEARKREKLFF
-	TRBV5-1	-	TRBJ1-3	TGCGCCAGCAGCTTAACAGGGATTCCTGGAAACACCATATATTTT	CASSLTGIPGNTIYF
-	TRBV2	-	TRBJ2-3	TGTGCCAGCAGTATTTTAAATAGAGGGGATACGCAGTATTTT	CASSILNRGDTQYF
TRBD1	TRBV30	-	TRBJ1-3	TGTGCCTGGAATACACCGGGACAGGGGGCCCGAAACACCATATATTTT	CAWNTPGQGARNTIYF
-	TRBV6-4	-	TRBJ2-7	TGTGCCAGCAGTGGGGGACTCCTCCACTACGAGCAGTACTTC	CASSGGLLHYEQYF
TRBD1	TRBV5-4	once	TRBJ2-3	TGTGCCAGCAGTGTACCCGGGACAGGGGTCACAGATACGCAGTATTTT	CASSVPGTGVTDTQYF
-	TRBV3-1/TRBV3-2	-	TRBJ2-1	TGTGCCAGCAGAAGGGGGAAAAACAATGAGCAGTTCTTC	CASRRGKNNEQFF
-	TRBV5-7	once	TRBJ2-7	TGTGCCAGCAGCTGGAAGGCGGACAGCTCCTACGAGCAGTACTTC	CASSWKADSSYEQYF
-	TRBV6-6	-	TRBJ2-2	TGTGCCAGCAGTCCACTAAAGGGGAAAGAATTGTCCGGGGAGCTGTTTTTT	CASSPLKGKELSGELFF
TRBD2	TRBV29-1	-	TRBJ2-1	TGCAGCGTCGGGACTACTAGCGGGAGTCGACATGAGCAGTTCTTC	CSVGTTSGSRHEQFF
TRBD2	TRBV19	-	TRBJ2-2	TGTGCCAGTAGTTTCTTAGCGGGAGGGCCCGACACCGGGGAGCTGTTTTTT	CASSFLAGGPDTGELFF
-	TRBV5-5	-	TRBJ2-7	TGTGCCAGCAGCTTATCAGGGAACTCCTACGAGCAGTACTTC	CASSLSGNSYEQYF
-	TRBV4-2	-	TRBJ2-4	TGTGCCAGCAGCCAAGAAACGGGGGTTAACATTCAGTACTTC	CASSQETGVNIQYF
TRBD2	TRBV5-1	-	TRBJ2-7	TGCGCCAGCAGCTTCCTAGCGGGGGTGAGCTCCTACGAGCAGTACTTC	CASSFLAGVSSYEQYF
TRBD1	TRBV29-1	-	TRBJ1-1	TGCAGCGTTGAAACGGGACAGGGGGCAGCTTTCTTT	CSVETGQGAAFF
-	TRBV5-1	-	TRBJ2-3	TGCGCCAGCAGCTTGGCACAGGGACCAGATACGCAGTATTTT	CASSLAQGPDTQYF
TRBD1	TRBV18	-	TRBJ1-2	TGTGCCAGCTCACTCGGGACAGGGGTGGACTATGGCTACACCTTC	CASSLGTGVDYGYTF
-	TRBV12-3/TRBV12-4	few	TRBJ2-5	TGTGCCAGCGGAACAGGTCCCCTTGAGACCCAGTACTTC	CASGTGPLETQYF
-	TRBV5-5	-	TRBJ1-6	TGTGCCAGCAGCTGGCGGTTGGAAAATTCACCCCTCCACTTT	CASSWRLENSPLHF
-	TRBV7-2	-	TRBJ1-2	TGTGCCAGCAGCCATAGCGTAGGGGGGGGCTATGGCTACACCTTC	CASSHSVGGGYGYTF
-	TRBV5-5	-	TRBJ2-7	TGTGCCAGCAGCTTGGACCGGGAGCAGTACTTC	CASSLDREQYF
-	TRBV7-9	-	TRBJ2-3	TGTGCCAGCAGTATAGGTTCACGTGGGGGCGGAGATACGCAGTATTTT	CASSIGSRGGGDTQYF
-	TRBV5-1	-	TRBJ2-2	TGCGCCAGCAGCTCCGGGACAAAGTTTGACACCGGGGAGCTGTTTTTT	CASSSGTKFDTGELFF
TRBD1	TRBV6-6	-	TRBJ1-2	TGTGCCAGCAGCCTCCCCGACAGGGACTATGGCTACACCTTC	CASSLPDRDYGYTF
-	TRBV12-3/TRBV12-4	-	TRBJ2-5	TGTGCCAGCAGTTTAGCGCTAGTAGAGACCCAGTACTTC	CASSLALVETQYF
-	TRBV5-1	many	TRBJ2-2	TGCGCCAGCAGCTTACAGCTTCCTTCGAACACCGGGGAGCTGTTTTTT	CASSLQLPSNTGELFF
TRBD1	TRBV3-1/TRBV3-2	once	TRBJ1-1	TGTGCCAGCAGCGGTCGGACAGGTAGGGACACTGAAGCTTTCTTT	CASSGRTGRDTEAFF
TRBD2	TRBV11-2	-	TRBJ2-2	TGTGCCAGCAGCTTAAGAACCCTAGCGGGAGGGCCCGATCCCGGGGAGCTGTTTTTT	CASSLRTLAGGPDPGELFF
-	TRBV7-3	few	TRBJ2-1	TGTGCCAGCAGCTTAGCCCCGGGAGTTCACAATGAGCAGTTCTTC	CASSLAPGVHNEQFF
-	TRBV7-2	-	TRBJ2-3	TGTGCCAGCAGCTTCCCTGGGGGGGGGCCTGCAGATACGCAGTATTTT	CASSFPGGGPADTQYF
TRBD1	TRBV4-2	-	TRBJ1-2	TGTGCCAGCAGCCAAGGCGACAGGGTCAATGGCTACACCTTC	CASSQGDRVNGYTF
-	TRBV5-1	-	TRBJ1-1	TGCGCCAGCAGCTTGTGGGGGGATGCGAACACTGAAGCTTTCTTT	CASSLWGDANTEAFF
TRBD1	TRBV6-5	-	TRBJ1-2	TGTGCCAGCAGGCAGGACAGGGGCCGGGACTATGGCTACACCTTC	CASRQDRGRDYGYTF
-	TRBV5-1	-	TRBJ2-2	TGCGCCAGCAGCTTGGGAACATTGAACACCGGGGAGCTGTTTTTT	CASSLGTLNTGELFF